The 29 T cell receptor beta chains below all came from one sample that was sequenced in a study of blood T cells in healthy people across ages. The second PCR ran about 7 to 12 cycles with a sample-barcoded 5' primer and J-beta primers. TCRdb re-called the 5' RACE reads through MiXCR, storing one row per CDR3 protein. The table lists 850,000 to 1,000,000 distinct CDR3 sequences, roughly 51% of them singletons, with 20% to 25% in the top ten. Sequencing used blood. Source of these receptors: an older woman in good health.

The chain links TRBV24-1 to TRBJ2-6; D is uncertain. V lost 6 bases to trimming and J lost 0 bases, with 11 bases between them. This CDR3 is 16 amino acids long. Germline CDR1 KGHDR, CDR2 SFDVKD. The CDR3 bases are TGTGCCACCAGTTCCCCGGCCAGCTCTGGGGCCAACGTCCTGACTTTC. Amino acids: CATSSPASSGANVLTF.

This clonotype has more than one count but fewer than ten. The chain employs TRBV13 and TRBJ1-2, with D hard to call. CDR1 and CDR2 from the germline V gene are PRHDT and FYEKMQ (reference sequence). Trimming pared 0 bases from V and 2 bases from J, leaving 10 bases between. This CDR3 has 15 residues. In DNA, the CDR3 is TGTGCCAGCAGCTTAGGGGCCGAGCGGAACTATGGCTACACCTTC. It codes for CASSLGAERNYGYTF. The full variable domain, its missing parts supplied by reference TRBV13 and TRBJ1-2, is AAGVIQSPRHLIKEKRETATLKCYPIPRHDTVYWYQQGPGQDPQFLISFYEKMQSDKGSIPDRFSAQQFSDYHSELNMSSLELGDSALYFCASSLGAERNYGYTFGSGTRLTVV.

V is TRBV14 and J is TRBJ2-1, with D possibly matching TRBD1 (5 bases). V lost 4 bases, J lost 5 bases, and 15 bases lay in between. The CDR3 is 15 residues long. Germline V gives CDR1 SGHDN, CDR2 FVKESK. The CDR3, as DNA: TGTGCCAGCAGCCTACAGATATTGGGGCACAATGAGCAGTTCTTC. Translation: CASSLQILGHNEQFF.

This chain links TRBV25-1 with TRBJ1-2; tentative D call: TRBD1 (6 bases). This CDR3 is built from 14 residues. In germline, CDR1 is MGHDK, CDR2 SYGVNS. V gave up 4 bases and J gave up 4 bases, with 13 bases separating them. CDR3 amino acids: CASSGGGLAYGYTF. As DNA, the CDR3 is TGTGCCAGCAGTGGGGGGGGGCTTGCCTATGGCTACACCTTC.

Only a few counts were recorded for this clonotype. V is TRBV4-3 and J is TRBJ2-7, with D possibly being TRBD2 (7 bases). Between the trimmed V and J ends, which lost 4 bases and 4 bases, there was a span of 17 bases. The CDR3 consists of 15 residues. Per the germline V gene, CDR1 is LGHNA and CDR2 is YSLEER. The CDR3 DNA sequence: TGCGCCAGCAGCCCATTTGTGGGGGGGCGGTACGAGCAGTACTTC. Its translation is CASSPFVGGRYEQYF.

V gene TRBV6-6 combines with J gene TRBJ2-5; possibly TRBD1 for D (6 bases). The germline gives CDR1 MNHNY, CDR2 SVGAGI (reference sequence). V lost 10 bases, J lost 0 bases, and 9 bases lay in between. The CDR3 totals 12 residues. The CDR3 sequence: CATRDNQETQYF. The CDR3 DNA follows: TGTGCCACCCGGGACAACCAAGAGACCCAGTACTTC.

In this sample, this clonotype turned up many times. The chain couples TRBV7-3 to TRBJ1-2; the match to TRBD1 covers 8 bases. Germline V gene lookup returns CDR1 SGHTA and CDR2 FQGTGA. The CDR3 covers 14 residues. Trimming took 4 bases from V and 4 from J; bases not matched to a gene: 5. This chain's CDR3 is CASSSDREGYGYTF. CDR3 in DNA: TGTGCCAGCAGCTCGGACAGGGAGGGCTATGGCTACACCTTC. The whole variable domain, filled in from reference TRBV7-3 and TRBJ1-2, reads GAGVSQTPSNKVTEKGKYVELRCDPISGHTALYWYRQSLGQGPEFLIYFQGTGAADDSGLPNDRFFAVRPEGSVSTLKIQRTERGDSAVYLCASSSDREGYGYTFGSGTRLTVV.

This clonotype was found a few times. The V and J genes are TRBV18 and TRBJ2-3, with a possible D match to TRBD1 (6 bases). V gave up 2 bases and J gave up 5 bases, with 11 bases separating them. The CDR3 runs to 14 residues. CDR1 and CDR2 from the germline V gene are KGHSH and LQKENI. In DNA, the CDR3 is TGTGCCAGCTCACCAGCAGGGGTGGAAGATACGCAGTATTTT. Protein sequence: CASSPAGVEDTQYF.

The chain recombines TRBV20-1 with TRBJ2-1, with D perhaps TRBD2 (5 bases). Trimming stripped 0 bases from V and 6 bases from J, with 12 bases between. The CDR3 is 14 residues long. Germline CDR1 is DFQATT and CDR2 is SNEGSKA (reference sequence). The CDR3 sequence: CSARDLTEGNEQFF. As DNA, the CDR3 is TGCAGTGCTAGAGATTTGACTGAGGGCAATGAGCAGTTCTTC.

J is TRBJ2-5 and V is TRBV4-1; perhaps TRBD2 as D (6 bases). The CDR3 length is 15 residues. The germline V gene encodes CDR1 MGHRA and CDR2 YSYEKL. Trimming removed 3 bases from V and 0 bases from J, with 11 bases in between. CDR3 loop: CASSHWGEYQETQYF. As DNA, the CDR3 is TGCGCCAGCAGCCATTGGGGGGAGTACCAAGAGACCCAGTACTTC.

The gene calls are TRBV20-1 and TRBJ1-1, with no clear D. This CDR3 comprises 10 residues. Germline V lookup: CDR1 DFQATT, CDR2 SNEGSKA (reference sequence). The CDR3 DNA follows: TGCAGGCGGGGTGACACTGAAGCTTTCTTT. It is translated as CRRGDTEAFF.

This clonotype came up once. The chain links TRBV20-1 to TRBJ1-6, with D perhaps matching TRBD1 (6 bases). This CDR3 region has 15 residues. V was clipped by 6 bases and J by 4 bases, with 16 bases between them. The V gene's germline CDR1 is DFQATT and CDR2 SNEGSKA (reference sequence). The CDR3 coding sequence is TGCAGTGCCAGGACCGGGGGCGCGTATAATTCACCCCTCCACTTT. Protein: CSARTGGAYNSPLHF.

The chain uses TRBV11-3 and TRBJ2-1; TRBD2 agrees at 10 bases. With V trimmed by 0 bases and J by 7 bases, 3 bases remained unmatched. The CDR3 is made up of 15 amino acids. Germline V CDR1 and CDR2: SGHNT, YENEEA. The DNA for the CDR3 is TGTGCCAGCAGCTTAGAGGGACTAGCGACGAATGAGCAGTTCTTC. Translating it yields CASSLEGLATNEQFF. The whole variable domain, remainder taken from reference TRBV11-3 and TRBJ2-1, is EAGVVQSPRYKIIEKKQPVAFWCNPISGHNTLYWYLQNLGQGPELLIRYENEEAVDDSQLPKDRFSAERLKGVDSTLKIQPAELGDSAVYLCASSLEGLATNEQFFGPGTRLTVL.

The chain recombines TRBV4-3 with TRBJ2-4; 7 nucleotides agree with TRBD1. The DNA end favors TRBJ2-7, so the J call may be wrong. Germline lookup yields CDR1 LGHNA and CDR2 YSLEER. The CDR3 totals 16 residues. CDR3 sequence: CASSQVLSDRRYEQYF. CDR3 coding DNA: TGCGCCAGCAGCCAAGTTTTATCGGACAGGCGCTACGAGCAGTACTTC.

This clonotype was found a few times. The chain couples TRBV29-1 to TRBJ2-3; D gene unclear. Trimming took 2 bases from V and 4 from J, leaving 10 bases between them. CDR1 SQVTM and CDR2 ANQGSEA come from the germline V gene. The CDR3 consists of 13 residues. The CDR3 is CSVEITGSDTQYF. CDR3 DNA sequence: TGCAGCGTTGAAATAACCGGGTCAGATACGCAGTATTTT.

The rearrangement uses TRBV6-2 or TRBV6-3 and TRBJ2-1; D is uncertain. CDR3 length equals 16 residues. Per the germline V gene, CDR1 is MNHEY and CDR2 is SVGEGT. V lost 0 bases and J 3 bases, leaving 12 bases between the germline ends. CDR3 coding DNA: TGTGCCAGCAGTTACTCGATTAGTCCCAGCTACAATGAGCAGTTCTTC. Protein: CASSYSISPSYNEQFF.

This clonotype was detected only a few times. This chain connects TRBV7-2 to TRBJ2-1; no firm D call. The germline gives CDR1 SGHTA, CDR2 FQGNSA. V shed 1 base and J shed 10 bases, with 17 bases lying between them. The CDR3 contains 15 residues. CDR3 residues: CASSLVFHPGSEQFF. In DNA, the CDR3 is TGTGCCAGCAGCTTAGTTTTTCACCCGGGTTCCGAGCAGTTCTTC.

This sequence joins TRBV13 and TRBJ1-2; tentative D call: TRBD1 (6 bases). Germline V gene data show CDR1 as PRHDT and CDR2 as FYEKMQ (reference sequence). The CDR3 is 15 residues long. Between the trimmed V and J ends, which lost 1 base and 0 bases, there was a span of 9 bases. This CDR3 is CASSLEQGSNYGYTF. The CDR3 DNA reads as TGTGCCAGCAGCTTAGAACAGGGTTCTAACTATGGCTACACCTTC.

This clonotype has a handful of counts. The CDR3 nucleotides read TGCAGCGTTGAAGGGGCGACCTTCGGCAATGAGCAGTTCTTC. Residues: CSVEGATFGNEQFF. The V call is TRBV29-1, the J call TRBJ2-1; D is undetermined. The CDR3 contains 14 residues. Trimming removed 1 base at V and 6 bases at J, with 13 bases between. Germline-derived CDR1 and CDR2 are SQVTM and ANQGSEA.

About this clonotype itself: This sequence may be a read error, since a much larger clone differs from it by one base. The chain uses TRBV29-1 and TRBJ2-7; D gene unclear. Trimming left V 0 bases short and J 10 bases short, with 19 bases between. The germline V gene encodes CDR1 SQVTM and CDR2 ANQGSEA. The CDR3 sequence is 14 residues long. The DNA of the CDR3 is TGCAGCGTTGAAGATATATCGGGTACAAACGTTCAGTACTTC. This codes for CSVEDISGTNVQYF.

Turning to this clonotype: This may be a read error: a much more frequent sequence differs by one nucleotide. The CDR3 DNA is TGTACCAGCAGCAATATGGGGTGGGGCAGAAACGACGAGCAGTACTTC. Protein: CTSSNMGWGRNDEQYF. The rearrangement joins TRBV28 to TRBJ2-7, with TRBD1 as a possible D gene (5 bases). CDR3 size: 16 residues. Germline V gives CDR1 MDHEN, CDR2 SYDVKM.

This chain joins TRBV20-1 and TRBJ1-5; weak D call: TRBD1 (6 bases). This CDR3 comprises 16 residues. V was clipped by 4 bases and J by 9 bases, with 25 bases between them. CDR1 and CDR2 (germline): DFQATT, SNEGSKA (reference sequence). The CDR3 is CSATREGRGNHRPQHF. CDR3 coding DNA: TGCAGTGCTACCAGAGAGGGGAGGGGGAATCATCGGCCCCAGCATTTT.

This clonotype was found a few times. The CDR3 sequence is CSHKRELNEQFF. CDR3 DNA: TGCAGCCATAAGCGGGAGCTCAATGAGCAGTTCTTC. The chain links TRBV29-1 to TRBJ2-1, with TRBD2 identical over 8 bases. V shed 8 bases, J shed 6 bases, and the junction held 6 bases outside the gene matches. Germline-derived CDR1 and CDR2 are SQVTM and ANQGSEA. CDR3 length: 12 residues.

This clonotype appeared a few times. The gene calls are TRBV5-1 and TRBJ1-1; D not resolved. This CDR3 region has 13 residues. V lost 4 bases to trimming and J lost 1 base, with 8 bases between them. Germline CDR1 reads SGHRS; CDR2 reads YFSETQ. The CDR3 reads CASSQSQNTEAFF. The CDR3 DNA reads as TGCGCCAGCAGCCAGAGTCAGAACACTGAAGCTTTCTTT.

V and J are TRBV2 and TRBJ2-7, with TRBD2 as a possible D gene (7 bases). V shed 2 bases and J shed 1 base, with 18 bases lying between them. This CDR3 region has 17 residues. Germline CDR1 is SNHLY and CDR2 is FYNNEI. CDR3 nucleotides: TGTGCCAGCAGTGAACCGCGGGGGCGGGAGACGTCCTACGAGCAGTACTTC. Protein product: CASSEPRGRETSYEQYF. Full variable domain (missing parts from reference TRBV2 and TRBJ2-7): EPEVTQTPSHQVTQMGQEVILRCVPISNHLYFYWYRQILGQKVEFLVSFYNNEISEKSEIFDDQFSVERPDGSNFTLKIRSTKLEDSAMYFCASSEPRGRETSYEQYFGPGTRLTVT.

V and J are TRBV5-1 and TRBJ2-1; D call uncertain. The CDR3 is made up of 12 amino acids. Germline-derived CDR1 and CDR2 are SGHRS and YFSETQ. Trimming took off 5 bases at V and 3 bases at J, with 6 bases between the two ends. This chain's CDR3 is CASRPDYNEQFF. As DNA, the CDR3 is TGCGCCAGCAGACCCGACTACAATGAGCAGTTCTTC.

V and J are TRBV7-9 and TRBJ2-7; D may be TRBD1 or TRBD2 (5 bases each). The germline V gene encodes CDR1 SEHNR and CDR2 FQNEAQ (reference sequence). Trimming removed 1 base from V and 2 bases from J, with 15 bases in between. This CDR3 has 16 residues. The CDR3 reads CASSLEFRDGPYEQYF. The DNA of the CDR3 is TGTGCCAGCAGCTTAGAGTTCCGGGACGGGCCCTACGAGCAGTACTTC.

A note on this clonotype: The junction departs from germline at one end; a sequencing error may be responsible. The chain is built from TRBV28 and TRBJ2-5; 10 bases match TRBD1. This CDR3 comprises 16 residues. The germline V gene encodes CDR1 MDHEN and CDR2 SYDVKM. Written as DNA, the CDR3 is TGTGCCAGCAGTTTCAAGGGGACAGGGGTCGGAGAGACCCGGTACTTC. It yields the protein CASSFKGTGVGETRYF.

The V and J genes are TRBV5-1 and TRBJ2-5, with D perhaps matching TRBD1 or TRBD2 (5 bases each). Trimming cost V 1 base and J 5 bases, with 12 bases left between them. The CDR3 is 14 residues long. The V gene's germline CDR1 is SGHRS and CDR2 YFSETQ. CDR3 sequence: CASSLYVGGETQYF. CDR3 in DNA: TGCGCCAGCAGCTTGTATGTTGGGGGTGAGACCCAGTACTTC.